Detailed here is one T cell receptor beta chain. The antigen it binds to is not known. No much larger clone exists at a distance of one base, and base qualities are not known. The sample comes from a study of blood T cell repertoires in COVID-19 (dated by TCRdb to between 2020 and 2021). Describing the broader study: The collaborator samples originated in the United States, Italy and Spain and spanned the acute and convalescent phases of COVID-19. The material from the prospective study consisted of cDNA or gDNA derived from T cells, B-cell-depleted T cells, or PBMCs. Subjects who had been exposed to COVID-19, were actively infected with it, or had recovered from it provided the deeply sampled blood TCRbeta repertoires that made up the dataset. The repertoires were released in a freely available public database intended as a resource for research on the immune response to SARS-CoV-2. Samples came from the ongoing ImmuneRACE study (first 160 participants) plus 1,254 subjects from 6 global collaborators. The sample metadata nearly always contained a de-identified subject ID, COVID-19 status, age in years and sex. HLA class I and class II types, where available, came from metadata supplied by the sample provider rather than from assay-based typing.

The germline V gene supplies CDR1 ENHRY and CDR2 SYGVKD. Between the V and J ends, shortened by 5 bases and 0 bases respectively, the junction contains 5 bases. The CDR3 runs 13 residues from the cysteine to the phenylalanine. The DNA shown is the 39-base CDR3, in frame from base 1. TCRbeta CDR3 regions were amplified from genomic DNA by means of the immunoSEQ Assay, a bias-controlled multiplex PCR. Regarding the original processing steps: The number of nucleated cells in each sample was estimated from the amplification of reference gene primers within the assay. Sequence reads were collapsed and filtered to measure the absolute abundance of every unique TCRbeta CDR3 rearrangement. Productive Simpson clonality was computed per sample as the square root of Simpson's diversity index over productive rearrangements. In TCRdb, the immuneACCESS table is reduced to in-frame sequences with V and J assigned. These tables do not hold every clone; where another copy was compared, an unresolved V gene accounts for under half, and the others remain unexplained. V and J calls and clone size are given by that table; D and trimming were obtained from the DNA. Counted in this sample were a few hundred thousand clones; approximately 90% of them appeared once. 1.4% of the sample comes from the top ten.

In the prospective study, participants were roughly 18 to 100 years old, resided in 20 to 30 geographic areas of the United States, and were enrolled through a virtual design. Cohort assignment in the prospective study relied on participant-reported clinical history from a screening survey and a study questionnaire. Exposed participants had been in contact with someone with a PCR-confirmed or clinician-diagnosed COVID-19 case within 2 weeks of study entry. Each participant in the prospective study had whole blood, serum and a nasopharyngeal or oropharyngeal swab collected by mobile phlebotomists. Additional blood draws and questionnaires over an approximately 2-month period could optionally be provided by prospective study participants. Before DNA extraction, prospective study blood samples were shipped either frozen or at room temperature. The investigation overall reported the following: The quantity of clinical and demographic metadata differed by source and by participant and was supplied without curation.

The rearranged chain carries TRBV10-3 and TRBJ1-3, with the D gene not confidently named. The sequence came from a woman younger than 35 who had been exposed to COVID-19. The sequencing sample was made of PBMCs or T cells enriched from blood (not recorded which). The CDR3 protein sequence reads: CAISRVSGNTIYF. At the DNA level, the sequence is TGTGCCATCAGTCGGGTCTCTGGAAACACCATATATTTT.